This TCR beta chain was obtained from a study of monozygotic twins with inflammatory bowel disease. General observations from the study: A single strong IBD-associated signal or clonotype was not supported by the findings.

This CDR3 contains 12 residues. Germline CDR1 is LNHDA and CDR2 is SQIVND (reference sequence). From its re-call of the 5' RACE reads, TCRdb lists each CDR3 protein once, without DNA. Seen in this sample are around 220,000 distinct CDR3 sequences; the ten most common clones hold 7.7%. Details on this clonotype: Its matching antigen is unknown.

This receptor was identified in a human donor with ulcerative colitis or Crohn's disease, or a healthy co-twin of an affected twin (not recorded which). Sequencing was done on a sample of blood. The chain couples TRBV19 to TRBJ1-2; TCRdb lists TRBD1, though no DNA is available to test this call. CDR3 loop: CASSRGAGGYTF.